This TCR beta chain was identified during a study of T cell clonotyping in hematopoietic cell transplantation. This clone occurred a few times. The target antigen is unknown. TCRdb's copy holds only in-frame clones and misses some; the assay was immunoSEQ multiplex PCR. This sample carries 20,000 or so clones, more than 65% of them seen once, and the ten largest clones take 14% to 15%. Notes on the study in general: Few recipient clonotypes overlapped donors; over 95% were de novo at given depth. After transplant, recipient diversity fell while pathologically expanded clonotypes grew through day 180. CD4 and CD8 repertoire contributions could not be separated without sorting. Higher Inverse Simpson Index values in graft donor and pretransplant recipient predicted broader posttransplant TCR diversity.

The CDR3 totals 14 residues. In germline, CDR1 is LGHNA, CDR2 YSLEER. The V and J ends lost 6 bases and 6 bases, in that order; junction bases with no gene match: 9. This clonotype was sampled from a man aged 55 to 69 in good health. Some clones in this sample may be carry-over from other donors' samples. The chain links TRBV4-3 to TRBJ1-1; 8 bases agree with TRBD1. Material for sequencing was peripheral blood mononuclear cells. The CDR3 bases are TGCGCCAGCAGTCCCAGACAGGGGCTGGCTGAAGCTTTCTTT. The encoded protein is CASSPRQGLAEAFF.